Included here is one T cell receptor beta chain sequence, with context. Its target is not known. Germline CDR1 SGHTA, CDR2 FQGNSA. There are 15 residues in the CDR3. Trimming left V 2 bases short and J 0 bases short, with 8 bases between. Hyperthyroidism was classified as stable if no ophthalmopathy occurred within 18 months of follow-up. This record comes from a study of Graves' ophthalmopathy and Graves' hyperthyroidism. For the study at large: Peripheral blood was obtained at first diagnosis, ahead of any treatment.

Study results and caveats: Stable hyperthyroidism and ophthalmopathy were told apart by a 13-signature model, which achieved around 88% sensitivity and 81.08% specificity. With a specificity of roughly 72% and a sensitivity of 70% to 71%, the model predicted ophthalmopathy progression.

Investigators amplified TCR beta CDR3 regions from RNA transcripts. The first round was an RT-PCR with HTBI primers, and the second round was a multiplex PCR. MiXCR, run by TCRdb on the multiplex PCR reads, gives a single entry per CDR3 protein. The repertoire includes a few hundred thousand distinct CDR3 sequences, 20% to 25% of them detected once, and roughly 3.2% sits in the top ten. The sample comprised peripheral blood. The origin of this receptor is a woman younger than 30 with stable Graves' hyperthyroidism. The rearrangement joins TRBV7-2 to TRBJ1-3; unclear D gene. The chain's CDR3 is CASSLSPVSGNTIYF. DNA of the CDR3: TGTGCCAGCAGCTTATCCCCAGTCTCTGGAAACACCATATATTTT.